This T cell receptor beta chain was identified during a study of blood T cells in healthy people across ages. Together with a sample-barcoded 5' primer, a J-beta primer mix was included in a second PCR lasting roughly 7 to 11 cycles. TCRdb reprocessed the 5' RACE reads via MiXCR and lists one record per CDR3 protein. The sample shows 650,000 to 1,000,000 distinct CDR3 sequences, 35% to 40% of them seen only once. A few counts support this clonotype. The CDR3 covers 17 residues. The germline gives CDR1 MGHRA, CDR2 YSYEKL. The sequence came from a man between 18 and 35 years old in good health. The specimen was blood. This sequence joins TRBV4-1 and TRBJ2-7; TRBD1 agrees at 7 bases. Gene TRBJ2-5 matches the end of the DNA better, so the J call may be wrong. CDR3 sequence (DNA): TGCGCCAGCAGCCTGCGCCCGGGACAGCGTGATCAAGAGACCCAGTACTTC. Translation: CASSLRPGQRDQETQYF.